This T cell receptor (beta chain) was sequenced for a study of T cells in Graves' hyperthyroidism and ophthalmopathy. Study-level results: The model's output predicted ophthalmopathy at a median of 6.5 months prior to onset.

This clonotype was recorded many times. Its antigen is not known. Diagnostic decisions used clinical symptoms, serum thyroxine and TRAb, thyroid ultrasound and orbital computed tomography. From germline, CDR1 is SEHNR and CDR2 FQNEAQ (reference sequence). Trimming stripped 4 bases from V and 6 bases from J, with 9 bases between. CDR3 length equals 13 residues. TCR beta CDR3 regions were amplified from RNA. First-round RT-PCR targeting the TCR CDR3 was performed with the HTBI primer set. TCRdb redid the calling of the multiplex PCR reads with MiXCR, one entry per CDR3 protein. The data show about 46,000 distinct CDR3 sequences, 49% seen once.

Sequencing was done on a sample of peripheral blood or thyroid tissue (not recorded which). The sequence was collected from a woman aged 45-60 years with Graves' hyperthyroidism. The chain uses TRBV7-9 and TRBJ2-2; D unclear. In DNA, the CDR3 is TGTGCCAGCAGCTCCGGTCCTCCCGGGGAGCTGTTTTTT. Translation gives CASSSGPPGELFF.